This T cell receptor (beta chain) was obtained from a study of Graves' ophthalmopathy and Graves' hyperthyroidism. Having ophthalmopathy, the donors showed moderate-to-severe activity, CAS ≥3 and NOSPECS ≥4, with disease lasting under 3 months. Establishment of the diagnosis relied upon clinical symptoms, serum thyroxine, TRAb, thyroid ultrasound and orbital computed tomography. This clonotype was counted at least ten times. J was trimmed by 7 bases and V by 6 bases; bases with no gene match: 6. CDR3 length equals 13 residues. The authors amplified TCR beta CDR3 regions, and they did so from RNA transcripts for repertoire sequencing. RT-PCR in the first round used HTBI primers; a second-round multiplex PCR followed. TCRdb processed the multiplex PCR reads anew with MiXCR; each CDR3 protein has one entry. The sample carries approximately 700,000 distinct CDR3 sequences, about two fifths recorded once.

The specimen was peripheral blood. The receptor was isolated from an adult man with Graves' ophthalmopathy. This chain connects TRBV12-3 or TRBV12-4 to TRBJ1-2, with 9 nucleotides matching TRBD1. In DNA, the CDR3 is TGTGCCAGCAGCCTTACAGGGGGCCCTGGCTACACCTTC. This codes for CASSLTGGPGYTF.